This T cell receptor (beta chain) is drawn from a study of beta chain features in type 1 diabetes. Overall study findings and caveats: The study found fewer insertions and more deletions at VDJ junctions in type 1 diabetes patients. Moderate yet significant TCRB CDR3 shortening was seen in Type 1 diabetes patients in all four CD4+ subsets.

The sequenced template was cDNA made from the entire isolated RNA. Millions of reads, on average, came from each naive, central memory and regulatory T cell sample. Libraries were prepared by immunoSEQ multiplex PCR; TCRdb keeps only in-frame clonotypes and omits some of them. The sample includes about 650,000 clones, 9.5% to 15% of them seen just once. Each donor gave one heparinised blood draw averaging around 120 mL. V lost 0 bases, J lost 7 bases, and 11 bases stayed unmatched. The CDR3 length is 17 residues. From germline, CDR1 is LGHNA and CDR2 YNFKEQ. Concerning this clone itself: Its antigen is still unknown.

J is TRBJ2-1 and V is TRBV4-2, with 8 positions matching TRBD1. Sequenced: naive CD4+ T cells from blood. This TCR came from a man aged 25 to 40 with type 1 diabetes. The chain's CDR3 is CASSQEAAGGNYNEQFF. The DNA for the CDR3 is TGTGCCAGCAGCCAAGAGGCAGCAGGGGGCAATTATAATGAGCAGTTCTTC.